This is a list of T cell receptor delta chains from one sample in a study of gamma-delta T cells after stem cell transplantation. TCRdb called clones anew from the RT-PCR reads with CATT. The sample records roughly 7,500 delta-chain clones, about 14% being singletons. Sequencing was carried out using gamma-delta T cells. The source of these receptors is a human donor. It is not recorded whose cells these are; they may come from a transplant donor. Each CDR3 is given with its conserved first and last residue. D genes are given only for firm matches. Where a row states a size, it is once, few, many or the class of an expanded clone; other rows omit it.

v_call: TRAV29/DV5
clone_size: few
d_call: TRDD3
j_call: TRDJ1
cdr3_aa: CAASAGGWGDSPRLYTDKLIF
cdr3_nt: TGTGCAGCAAGCGCGGGGGGTTGGGGGGATTCTCCCCGCTTGTACACCGATAAACTCATCTTT

v_call: TRDV2
clone_size: few
d_call: TRDD3
j_call: TRDJ1
cdr3_aa: CACDTSPFLLYLGIRVADKLIF
cdr3_nt: TGTGCCTGTGACACCTCTCCCTTCCTCCTATACTTGGGGATACGCGTAGCCGATAAACTCATCTTT

v_call: TRDV1
clone_size: medium-sized
d_call: TRDD3
j_call: TRDJ1
cdr3_aa: CALSVASRVLGDTWDKLIF
cdr3_nt: TGTGCTCTCTCGGTGGCTTCGCGAGTACTGGGGGATACCTGGGATAAACTCATCTTT

v_call: TRDV3
clone_size: .
d_call: TRDD3
j_call: TRDJ1
cdr3_aa: CALVPGGYAWRGDDKLIF
cdr3_nt: TGTGCCCTCGTTCCTGGGGGATACGCGTGGCGTGGGGACGATAAACTCATCTTT

v_call: TRDV2
clone_size: .
d_call: TRDD3
j_call: TRDJ1
cdr3_aa: CACDFLLGDTGSDKPIF
cdr3_nt: TGTGCCTGTGACTTTTTACTGGGGGATACGGGTTCCGATAAACCCATCTTT

v_call: TRDV1
clone_size: .
d_call: .
j_call: TRDJ1
cdr3_aa: CALGETPTSSLYTDKLIF
cdr3_nt: TGTGCTCTTGGGGAAACCCCGACATCAAGTCTCTACACCGATAAACTCATCTTC

v_call: TRDV1
clone_size: medium-sized
d_call: .
j_call: TRDJ1
cdr3_aa: CALGDRSYCGENDKLIF
cdr3_nt: TGTGCTCTTGGGGATCGTTCCTATTGTGGTGAAAACGATAAACTCATCTTT

v_call: TRDV2
clone_size: medium-sized
d_call: TRDD3
j_call: TRDJ1
cdr3_aa: CACDTRLGQYTDKLIF
cdr3_nt: TGTGCCTGTGACACCCGACTGGGGCAATACACCGATAAACTCATCTTT

v_call: TRDV1
clone_size: .
d_call: TRDD3
j_call: TRDJ1
cdr3_aa: CALGECSPVLGDRTTDKLIF
cdr3_nt: TGTGCTCTTGGGGAATGTTCCCCCGTACTGGGGGATAGGACCACCGATAAACTCATCTTT

v_call: TRDV2
clone_size: .
d_call: TRDD3
j_call: TRDJ2
cdr3_aa: CACDTVLGDTLTAQLFF
cdr3_nt: TGTGCCTGTGACACTGTACTGGGGGATACTTTGACAGCACAACTCTTCTTT

v_call: TRDV2
clone_size: medium-sized
d_call: .
j_call: TRDJ1
cdr3_aa: CACVHNVPTHNVAYSYTDKLIF
cdr3_nt: TGTGCCTGTGTCCACAACGTCCCAACTCATAACGTGGCGTACTCGTACACCGATAAACTCATCTTT

v_call: TRDV1
clone_size: .
d_call: TRDD2
j_call: TRDJ1
cdr3_aa: CALGGLSPFLRPHGGLNTDKLIF
cdr3_nt: TGTGCTCTTGGGGGACTTTCCCCCTTCCTACGTCCTCATGGGGGCTTGAACACCGATAAACTCATCTTT

v_call: TRDV1
clone_size: medium-sized
d_call: .
j_call: TRDJ1
cdr3_aa: CALGVLNTLSILAGVGKLIF
cdr3_nt: TGTGCTCTTGGGGTCCTAAATACCTTGTCGATACTGGCGGGGGTAGGCAAACTCATCTTT

v_call: TRDV1
clone_size: medium-sized
d_call: .
j_call: TRDJ1
cdr3_aa: CALGGKAGILPYTDKLIF
cdr3_nt: TGTGCTCTTGGAGGTAAAGCGGGGATCCTTCCGTACACCGATAAACTCATCTTT

v_call: TRDV1
clone_size: .
d_call: .
j_call: TRDJ1
cdr3_aa: CALGMSFLLGILRPDKLIF
cdr3_nt: TGTGCTCTTGGGATGTCCTTCCTACTGGGGATACTTCGTCCGGATAAACTCATCTTT

v_call: TRDV1
clone_size: medium-sized
d_call: .
j_call: TRDJ4
cdr3_aa: CALGEPTGRYERPLIF
cdr3_nt: TGTGCTCTTGGGGAACCAACGGGTCGATATGAAAGACCCCTGATCTTT

v_call: TRDV2
clone_size: few
d_call: .
j_call: TRDJ1
cdr3_aa: CACDTPGVLYTDKLIF
cdr3_nt: TGTGCCTGTGACACACCGGGGGTCCTTTACACCGATAAACTCATCTTT

v_call: TRDV1
clone_size: .
d_call: TRDD3
j_call: TRDJ1
cdr3_aa: CALGELPGEGIRMVPYTDKLIF
cdr3_nt: TGTGCTCTTGGGGAACTCCCTGGAGAGGGGATACGAATGGTTCCCTACACCGATAAACTCATCTTT

v_call: TRDV1
clone_size: .
d_call: TRDD2
j_call: TRDJ1
cdr3_aa: CALGDRTRPSYLPGGKRYTDKLIF
cdr3_nt: TGTGCTCTTGGGGATCGAACCAGGCCTTCCTACCTTCCTGGGGGTAAGCGGTACACCGATAAACTCATCTTT

v_call: TRDV1
clone_size: .
d_call: .
j_call: TRDJ1
cdr3_aa: CALGNTGSYTDKLIF
cdr3_nt: TGTGCTCTTGGGAACACGGGTTCCTACACCGATAAACTCATCTTT

v_call: TRDV1
clone_size: .
d_call: TRDD3
j_call: TRDJ1
cdr3_aa: CALGEPNYLLSCFVLGDTDKLIF
cdr3_nt: TGTGCTCTTGGGGAACCCAACTATCTCCTCTCTTGCTTTGTACTGGGGGATACCGATAAACTCATCTTT

v_call: TRDV2
clone_size: medium-sized
d_call: TRDD3
j_call: TRDJ1
cdr3_aa: CACDTLGEYTDKLIF
cdr3_nt: TGTGCCTGTGACACTCTGGGGGAGTACACCGATAAACTCATCTTT

v_call: TRDV2
clone_size: medium-sized
d_call: TRDD3
j_call: TRDJ3
cdr3_aa: CACDNVGDPWDTRQMFF
cdr3_nt: TGTGCCTGTGACAACGTGGGGGATCCCTGGGACACCCGACAGATGTTTTTC

v_call: TRDV1
clone_size: few
d_call: TRDD3
j_call: TRDJ2
cdr3_aa: CALGGHLPSYWGIEEGGAQLFF
cdr3_nt: TGTGCTCTTGGGGGACACCTTCCTTCCTACTGGGGGATAGAGGAGGGAGGAGCACAACTCTTCTTT

v_call: TRDV1
clone_size: few
d_call: .
j_call: TRDJ1
cdr3_aa: CALGELGSPWYRYTDKLIF
cdr3_nt: TGTGCTCTTGGGGAACTCGGCTCGCCCTGGTATCGGTACACCGATAAACTCATCTTT

v_call: TRDV1
clone_size: medium-sized
d_call: .
j_call: TRDJ2
cdr3_aa: CALGDPRVKPPTAQLFF
cdr3_nt: TGTGCTCTTGGGGATCCTCGGGTAAAACCCCCGACAGCACAACTCTTCTTT

v_call: TRDV1
clone_size: .
d_call: TRDD2
j_call: TRDJ1
cdr3_aa: CALGELTRVPTQGCNRNTEGYTDKLIF
cdr3_nt: TGTGCTCTTGGGGAACTAACCCGAGTTCCTACCCAAGGATGTAATCGGAATACGGAGGGGTACACCGATAAACTCATCTTT

v_call: TRDV1
clone_size: medium-sized
d_call: TRDD3
j_call: TRDJ2
cdr3_aa: CALGEPPPVPTLLGDILTAQLFF
cdr3_nt: TGTGCTCTTGGGGAACCTCCCCCGGTTCCTACACTGCTGGGGGATATTCTGACAGCACAACTCTTCTTT

v_call: TRDV1
clone_size: .
d_call: .
j_call: TRDJ1
cdr3_aa: CALGESREWAEYTDKLIF
cdr3_nt: TGTGCTCTTGGGGAAAGTAGAGAATGGGCCGAGTACACCGATAAACTCATCTTT

v_call: TRDV2
clone_size: large
d_call: TRDD3
j_call: TRDJ3
cdr3_aa: CACDRELGILAWDTRQMFF
cdr3_nt: TGTGCCTGTGACAGAGAATTGGGGATACTCGCCTGGGACACCCGACAGATGTTTTTC

v_call: TRDV2
clone_size: medium-sized
d_call: TRDD3
j_call: TRDJ3
cdr3_aa: CACDVLGDTSSWDTRQMFF
cdr3_nt: TGTGCCTGTGACGTACTGGGGGATACGAGCTCCTGGGACACCCGACAGATGTTTTTC

v_call: TRDV3
clone_size: .
d_call: TRDD3
j_call: TRDJ1
cdr3_aa: CASSPNSATGGSTDKLIF
cdr3_nt: TGTGCCTCCTCCCCTAATTCCGCTACTGGGGGGTCCACCGATAAACTCATCTTT

v_call: TRDV1
clone_size: few
d_call: .
j_call: TRDJ1
cdr3_aa: CALGDTLPGDSYTDKLIF
cdr3_nt: TGTGCTCTTGGGGACACTCTTCCTGGGGATTCGTACACCGATAAACTCATCTTT

v_call: TRDV1
clone_size: few
d_call: TRDD3
j_call: TRDJ3
cdr3_aa: CALGVRSWGIQASSWDTRQMFF
cdr3_nt: TGTGCTCTTGGCGTGCGGTCCTGGGGGATACAGGCCAGCTCCTGGGACACCCGACAGATGTTTTTC

v_call: TRDV1
clone_size: few
d_call: TRDD3
j_call: TRDJ1
cdr3_aa: CALGETGTLTGGHPYTDKLIF
cdr3_nt: TGTGCTCTTGGGGAAACTGGGACCCTTACTGGGGGACATCCTTACACCGATAAACTCATCTTT